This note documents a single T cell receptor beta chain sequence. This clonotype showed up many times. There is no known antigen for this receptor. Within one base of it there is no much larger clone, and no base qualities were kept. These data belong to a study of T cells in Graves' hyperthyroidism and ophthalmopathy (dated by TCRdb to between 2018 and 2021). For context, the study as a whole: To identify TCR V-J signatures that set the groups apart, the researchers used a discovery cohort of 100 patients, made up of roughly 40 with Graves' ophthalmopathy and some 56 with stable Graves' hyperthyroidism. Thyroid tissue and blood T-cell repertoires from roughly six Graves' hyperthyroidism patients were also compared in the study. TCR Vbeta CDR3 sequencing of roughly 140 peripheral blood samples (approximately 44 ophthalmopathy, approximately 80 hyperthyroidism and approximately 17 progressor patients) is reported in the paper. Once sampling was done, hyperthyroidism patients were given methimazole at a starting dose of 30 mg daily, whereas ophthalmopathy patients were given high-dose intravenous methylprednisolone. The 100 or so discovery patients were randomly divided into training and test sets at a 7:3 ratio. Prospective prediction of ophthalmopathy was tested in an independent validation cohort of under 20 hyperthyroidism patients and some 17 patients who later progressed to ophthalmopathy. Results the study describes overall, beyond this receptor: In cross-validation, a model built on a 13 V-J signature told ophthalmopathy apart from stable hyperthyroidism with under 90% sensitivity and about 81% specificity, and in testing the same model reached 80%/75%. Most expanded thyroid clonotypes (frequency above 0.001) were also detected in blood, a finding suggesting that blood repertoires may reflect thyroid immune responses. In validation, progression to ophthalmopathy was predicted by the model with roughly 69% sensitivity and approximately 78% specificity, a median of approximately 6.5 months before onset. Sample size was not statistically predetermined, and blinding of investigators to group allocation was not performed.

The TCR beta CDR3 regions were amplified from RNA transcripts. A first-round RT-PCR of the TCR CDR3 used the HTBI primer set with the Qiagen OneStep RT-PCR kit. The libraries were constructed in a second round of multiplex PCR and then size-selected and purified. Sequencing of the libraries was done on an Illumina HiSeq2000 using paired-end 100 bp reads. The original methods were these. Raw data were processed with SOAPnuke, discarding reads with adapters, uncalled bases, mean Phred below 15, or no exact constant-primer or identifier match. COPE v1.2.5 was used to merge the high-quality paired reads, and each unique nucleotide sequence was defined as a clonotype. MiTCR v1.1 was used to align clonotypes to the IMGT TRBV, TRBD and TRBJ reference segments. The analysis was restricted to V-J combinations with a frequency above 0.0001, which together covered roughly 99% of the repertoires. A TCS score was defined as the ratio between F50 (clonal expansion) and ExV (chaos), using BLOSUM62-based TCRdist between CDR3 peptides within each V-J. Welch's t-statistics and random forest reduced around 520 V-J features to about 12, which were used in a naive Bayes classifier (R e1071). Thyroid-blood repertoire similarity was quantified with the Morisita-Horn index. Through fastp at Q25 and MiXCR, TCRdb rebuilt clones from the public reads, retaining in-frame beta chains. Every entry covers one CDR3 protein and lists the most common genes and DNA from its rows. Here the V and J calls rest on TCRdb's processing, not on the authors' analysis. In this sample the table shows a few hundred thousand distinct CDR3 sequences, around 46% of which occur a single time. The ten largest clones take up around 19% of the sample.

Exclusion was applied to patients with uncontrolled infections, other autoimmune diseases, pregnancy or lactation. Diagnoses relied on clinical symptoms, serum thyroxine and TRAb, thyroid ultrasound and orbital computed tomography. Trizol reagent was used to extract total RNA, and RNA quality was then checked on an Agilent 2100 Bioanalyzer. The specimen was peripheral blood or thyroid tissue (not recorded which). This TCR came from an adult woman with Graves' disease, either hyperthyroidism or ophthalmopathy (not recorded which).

For the CDR3, the sequence is CASSLNEGEYEQYF. In nucleotides, the sequence is TGTGCCAGCAGCTTAAATGAAGGGGAATACGAGCAGTACTTC. Recombination connected TRBV13 to TRBJ2-7; TRBD1 is a weak D gene call, 5 bases matching. The CDR3 runs 14 residues from the cysteine to the phenylalanine. The retained sequence is limited to the CDR3, 42 bases, with the frame set at the first base. The CDR1 and CDR2 encoded by the germline V gene (reference sequence) are PRHDT and FYEKMQ. V loses 2 bases of germline sequence and J loses 4 bases, and the interval between the two ends is 12 bases.